A selection of T cell receptor beta chains follows, all from one sample in a study of blood T cell dynamics during melanoma immunotherapy. The table came from immunoSEQ multiplex PCR; TCRdb's copy has only in-frame clones and leaves some out. Here the sample spans 10,000 to 15,000 clones, about 82% being singletons. The source was blood, collected from a patient treated with checkpoint blockade. The receptors here all came from a human donor with melanoma. Both conserved end residues are part of each CDR3. D genes are given only for firm matches.

V gene: TRBV7-6; D gene: TRBD2; J gene: TRBJ2-7; CDR3 DNA: TGTGCCAGCAGCCCAACTGGGACGGAACCTACTAGCGCAGCCTACGAGCAGTACTTC; CDR3 protein: CASSPTGTEPTSAAYEQYF
V gene: TRBV19; D gene: NA; J gene: TRBJ1-1; CDR3 DNA: TGTGCCAGTACCCTTGGCTCTCTGGCCACTGAAGCTTTCTTT; CDR3 protein: CASTLGSLATEAFF
V gene: TRBV7-2; D gene: NA; J gene: TRBJ2-2; CDR3 DNA: TGTGCCAGCAGAGTGGCCGGGGCGGGCGGGGAGCTGTTTTTT; CDR3 protein: CASRVAGAGGELFF
V gene: TRBV19; D gene: TRBD1; J gene: TRBJ1-4; CDR3 DNA: TGTGCCAGGGACGGGACAGCCGGACGACCGGGATTT; CDR3 protein: CARDGTAGRPGF
V gene: TRBV5-6; D gene: NA; J gene: TRBJ1-4; CDR3 DNA: TGTGCCAGCAGCTTGGAAGGGACACGGAATGAAAAACTGTTTTTT; CDR3 protein: CASSLEGTRNEKLFF
V gene: TRBV7-3; D gene: TRBD1; J gene: TRBJ2-5; CDR3 DNA: TGTGCCAGCAGCTCGACAGGGAATGGGGAGACCCAGTACTTC; CDR3 protein: CASSSTGNGETQYF
V gene: TRBV15; D gene: TRBD2; J gene: TRBJ2-3; CDR3 DNA: TGTGCCACCAGCAGAGGGACTAGCGGGGGGGCAGATACGCAGTATTTT; CDR3 protein: CATSRGTSGGADTQYF
V gene: TRBV5-4; D gene: TRBD1; J gene: TRBJ1-3; CDR3 DNA: TGTGCCAGCAGCATATTCGACAGGGGGGGAAACACCATATATTTT; CDR3 protein: CASSIFDRGGNTIYF
V gene: TRBV19; D gene: NA; J gene: TRBJ2-3; CDR3 DNA: TGTGCCAGTAGTTATCTCGGGGGAGCCGGGCCAGATACGCAGTATTTT; CDR3 protein: CASSYLGGAGPDTQYF
V gene: TRBV5-4; D gene: NA; J gene: TRBJ1-2; CDR3 DNA: TGTGCCAGCAGTCCGTGGGCAGACTATGGCTACACCTTC; CDR3 protein: CASSPWADYGYTF
V gene: TRBV7-9; D gene: TRBD2; J gene: TRBJ2-7; CDR3 DNA: TGTGCCAGCAGCTTAGCTGCGGGAGGGCCCTACGAGCAGTACTTC; CDR3 protein: CASSLAAGGPYEQYF
V gene: TRBV5-1; D gene: TRBD1; J gene: TRBJ2-1; CDR3 DNA: TGCGCCAGCCGTCCCGGGACAGGGAATGAGCAGTTCTTC; CDR3 protein: CASRPGTGNEQFF
V gene: TRBV5-1; D gene: TRBD1; J gene: TRBJ1-5; CDR3 DNA: TGCGCCAGCAGCCTAGGACAGGGAGAGGGTCAGCCCCAGCATTTT; CDR3 protein: CASSLGQGEGQPQHF
V gene: TRBV5-6; D gene: NA; J gene: TRBJ2-1; CDR3 DNA: TGTGCCAGCAGCCTATGGGACGTCGGTGGGTTCTTC; CDR3 protein: CASSLWDVGGFF